Listed here are 4 T cell receptor beta chains from one sample, sequenced in a study of blood T cell repertoires in COVID-19. Profiled with immunoSEQ multiplex PCR; TCRdb holds only in-frame clones, not every one. The sample yields roughly 55,000 clones, 60% to 85% seen once. The sample comprised peripheral blood. Source of these receptors: a human donor with active or convalescent COVID-19. The donor label of this sample is uncertain.

The chain couples TRBV2 to TRBJ2-3, with 8 bases identical to TRBD1. Germline CDR1 is SNHLY and CDR2 is FYNNEI. This CDR3 region has 13 residues. Trimming cost V 4 bases and J 6 bases; bases outside gene matches: 3. The CDR3 DNA reads as TGTGCCAGCAGTGCGGACAGGGTGGATACGCAGTATTTT. It encodes CASSADRVDTQYF.

V is TRBV23-1 and J is TRBJ2-7, with D perhaps TRBD2 (6 bases). TRBV23-1 is filed as an ORF, its function uncertain. This CDR3 region has 14 residues. The V gene lost 7 bases and the J gene lost 3 bases, with 16 bases spanning the gap. CDR3 loop: CASNSIGGHYEQYF. Here the CDR3 DNA reads TGCGCCAGCAACTCAATCGGAGGGCACTACGAGCAGTACTTC.

This clone came up once. V gene TRBV29-1 combines with J gene TRBJ1-1, with 7 bases lining up with TRBD1. The CDR3 sequence is 13 residues long. The V gene's germline CDR1 is SQVTM and CDR2 ANQGSEA. The V gene end was trimmed by 6 bases and the J gene end by 0 bases; junction bases not matched to a gene: 4. In DNA, the CDR3 is TGCAGCGTCCAGACAGGGCTGAACACTGAAGCTTTCTTT. Protein sequence: CSVQTGLNTEAFF.

This chain links TRBV14 with TRBJ1-5; 10 nucleotides line up with TRBD1. V shed 3 bases, J shed 1 base, and the junction held 12 bases outside the gene matches. This CDR3 comprises 19 residues. CDR1 is SGHDN and CDR2 is FVKESK in the germline V gene. The CDR3 sequence: CASSHRCRDRGDSNQPQHF. The CDR3 region has the DNA TGTGCCAGCAGCCACCGCTGCCGGGACAGGGGCGACAGCAATCAGCCCCAGCATTTT.